Listed here is a single T cell receptor (beta chain). The record originates from a study of blood T cells in healthy people across ages. Germline V lookup: CDR1 SGHAT, CDR2 FQDESV (reference sequence). Trimming left V 8 bases short and J 1 base short, with 15 bases between. The length of the CDR3 is 14 residues. Through a sample-barcoded 5' primer and a J-beta primer mix, a second PCR was run for roughly 6 to 11 cycles. One entry per CDR3 protein, called by TCRdb with MiXCR from the 5' RACE reads. The sample has approximately 490,000 distinct CDR3 sequences; approximately 25% are singletons. These records were also assigned to another study, of T cells of mothers and their children. From that second work: A second PCR was performed with the M1S primer. This primer added sample barcodes and 2-4 random nucleotides.

This chain links TRBV11-1 with TRBJ2-7; TRBD1 might be the D (6 bases). The specimen was blood. This clonotype was sampled from a boy aged 5-17 years in good health. The CDR3 DNA reads TGTGCCAGCGGTTACAGCAGGGGTTCCTACGAGCAGTACTTC. It encodes CASGYSRGSYEQYF.